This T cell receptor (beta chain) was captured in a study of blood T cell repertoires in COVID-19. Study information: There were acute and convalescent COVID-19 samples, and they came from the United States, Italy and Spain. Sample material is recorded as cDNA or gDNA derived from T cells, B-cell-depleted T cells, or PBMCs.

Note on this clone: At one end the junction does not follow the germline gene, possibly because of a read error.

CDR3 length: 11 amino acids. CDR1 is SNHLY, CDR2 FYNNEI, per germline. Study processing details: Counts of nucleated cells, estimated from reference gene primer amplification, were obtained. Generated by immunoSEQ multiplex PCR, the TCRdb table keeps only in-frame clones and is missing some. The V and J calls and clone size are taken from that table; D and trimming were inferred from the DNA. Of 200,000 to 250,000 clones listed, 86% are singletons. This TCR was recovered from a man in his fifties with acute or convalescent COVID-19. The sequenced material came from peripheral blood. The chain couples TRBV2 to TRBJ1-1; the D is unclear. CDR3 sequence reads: CASELVGVQLF. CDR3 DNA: TGTGCCAGCGAGCTGGTCGGGGTCCAGTTGTTT.